This TCR beta chain emerged from a study of T-cell reconstitution after alpha-beta-depleted transplantation in children (dated by TCRdb to the mid-2010s). The study in broad terms: The study quantitatively tracked T-cell immune reconstitution after TCRalphabeta/CD19-depleted allogeneic hematopoietic cell transplantation in children using TCR repertoire profiling.

The germline V gene supplies CDR1 SGDLS and CDR2 YYNGEE. CDR3 length: 15 amino acids, cysteine to phenylalanine. The retained sequence is limited to the CDR3, 45 bases, with the frame set at the first base. V has 0 bases trimmed and J has 7 bases trimmed; junction bases matching no gene number 9. This clonotype was counted ten times or more. Which antigen it targets is not known. Within one base of it there is no much larger clone, and no base qualities were kept. What the authors observed across the whole study: About two months after transplant, the apparently early recovery of alphabetaT-cell counts reportedly depended on just several hundred clones that had expanded rapidly and came from non-depleted graft cells. Over the following months the frequencies of hyperexpanded clones went down, and after one year T-cell counts and TCRbeta diversity were mostly credited to newly produced T cells. In some patients, the high TCRbeta diversity seen at day 60 was put down to recipient T cells and intrathymic progenitors that had survived conditioning.

Libraries were made using PCR. TCRdb names Illumina HiSeq 2500 as the instrument used. Molecular barcoding was employed in the preparation of TCR libraries, with unique molecular identifiers being used to normalize TCRbeta repertoire quantification. TCRdb reprocessed the public reads (quality trimming at Q25 with fastp, clone calling with MiXCR) and kept in-frame beta chains. Under each unique CDR3 protein, matching rows form one entry showing the most common genes and DNA. The sample table contains about a million distinct CDR3 sequences; only one count was recorded for 25% to 30% of them. 28% of the sample is taken by the ten largest. Taken with the paper, the label for treatment or condition translates to: allogeneic hematopoietic cell transplantation with graft depleted of TCRalphabeta T cells and CD19 B cells. The transplant recipients were children given TCRalphabeta/CD19-depleted allogeneic hematopoietic cell grafts.

This receptor chain uses TRBV9 and TRBJ2-5; 7 bases in the junction line up with TRBD2. The sequence came from a boy under two years old who had a stem cell transplant for SCID, so the T cells may come from the graft donor. Sequenced here: PBMCs, mostly from graft donor cells, sampled 360 days after TCRalphabeta/CD19-depleted stem cell transplant. CDR3 region: CASSVAGLAAGTQYF. The DNA sequence is as follows: TGTGCCAGCAGCGTAGCCGGTCTAGCGGCAGGGACCCAGTACTTC.